This T cell receptor (beta chain) comes out of a study of cytomegalovirus exposure and HLA in healthy donors. Regarding this clone: Its antigen is as yet unknown.

General study findings and limits: Within a later analysis, the majority of CMV-associated TCR beta chains appeared HLA-restricted.

A multiplex PCR was run with 60 Vbeta primers and 13 Jbeta primers. TCRdb keeps only in-frame clones here, not all; method: immunoSEQ multiplex PCR. The repertoire holds 150,000 or so clones, with 70% to 85% as singletons. The CDR3 length is 15 residues. Germline values: CDR1 MRHNA, CDR2 SNTAGT. J was trimmed by 1 base and V by 5 bases; bases with no gene match: 6. The chain joins TRBV6-4 to TRBJ2-5, with 8 positions matching TRBD2. This sequence originates from a man aged 25 to 40 in good health and CMV-seropositive. The specimen was PBMCs. The CDR3 spells CASSPNGLAQETQYF. CDR3 sequence (DNA): TGTGCCAGCAGTCCAAACGGACTAGCCCAAGAGACCCAGTACTTC.